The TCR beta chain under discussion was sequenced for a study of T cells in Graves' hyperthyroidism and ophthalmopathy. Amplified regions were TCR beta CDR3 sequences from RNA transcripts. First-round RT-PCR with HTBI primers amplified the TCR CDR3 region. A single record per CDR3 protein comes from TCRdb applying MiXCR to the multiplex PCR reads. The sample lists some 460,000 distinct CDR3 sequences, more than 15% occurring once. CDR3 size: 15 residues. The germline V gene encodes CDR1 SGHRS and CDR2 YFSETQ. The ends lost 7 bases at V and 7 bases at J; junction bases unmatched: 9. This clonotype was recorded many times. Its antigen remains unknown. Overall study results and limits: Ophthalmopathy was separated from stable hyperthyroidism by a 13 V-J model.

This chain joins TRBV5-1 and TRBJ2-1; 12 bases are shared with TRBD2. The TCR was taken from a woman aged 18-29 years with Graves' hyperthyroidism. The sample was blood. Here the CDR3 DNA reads TGCGCCAGCGGTCCCACTAGCGGGAGGTTTAATGAGCAGTTCTTC. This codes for CASGPTSGRFNEQFF.